The clone carrying this TCR beta chain turned up a few times. The data originate from a study of shared clonotypes between healthy human individuals. Genomic DNA belonging to each subset was distributed in equal measure over several immunoSEQ plates. Assay: immunoSEQ multiplex PCR; the TCRdb copy retains only in-frame clones and omits some. The sample shows some 1.4 million clones, more than 95% of them seen only once. The CDR3 has 13 residues. CDR1 is KGHSH and CDR2 is LQKENI in the germline V gene. The V and J ends lost 5 bases and 3 bases respectively, with 11 bases between them. Sequenced: naive CD4+ T cells sorted from blood. Subset indicated: CD45RA+ positively selected. The genes are TRBV18 and TRBJ2-7, with D possibly being TRBD1 (6 bases). The clonotype comes from a young man in good health. The CDR3 DNA follows: TGTGCCAGCTCATCACAGGGTATCTACGAGCAGTACTTC. Translation gives CASSSQGIYEQYF.